Listed below are T cell receptor beta chains from one sample, sequenced in a study of T cell repertoires in cytomegalovirus infection. Their recognized antigens are unknown. TCRdb re-analysed the reads in MiXCR, keeping a single row per CDR3 protein. The repertoire consists of fewer than 60,000 distinct CDR3 sequences, with 20% occurring once and the leading ten covering roughly 75%. The sequences come from CD8+ T cells from cultured PBMCs, collected from culture after CMV antigen stimulation. The receptors derive from a human donor in good health (CMV status not recorded). Some clones in this sample may be carry-over from other donors' samples. CDR3s include the opening cysteine and the closing phenylalanine or tryptophan. Each record gives: clone size, V gene, D gene, J gene, CDR3 protein, CDR3 DNA. A D gene is named only where the DNA matches it firmly. The size entry is marked missing in some rows and otherwise reads once, few, many or a size class.

.	TRBV27	.	TRBJ1-1	CASSSLDRFTKAFF	TGTGCCAGCAGTTCCCTAGACAGATTCACTAAAGCTTTCTTT
.	TRBV9	.	TRBJ2-3	CASSSTTASTDTQYF	TGTGCCAGCAGCTCCACGACAGCTAGCACAGATACGCAGTATTTT
.	TRBV11-2	.	TRBJ2-5	CASSGLGRTSETQYF	TGTGCCAGCAGCGGACTGGGACGGACCTCAGAGACCCAGTACTTC
few	TRBV27	.	TRBJ1-4	CASADGRNEKLFF	TGTGCCAGCGCGGACGGACGTAATGAAAAACTGTTTTTT
few	TRBV28	.	TRBJ2-3	CASSPPPGRREKTDTQYF	TGTGCCAGCAGTCCACCGCCGGGACGACGCGAGAAGACAGATACGCAGTATTTT
.	TRBV19	TRBD2	TRBJ2-5	CASSTTRGGGSQTQYF	TGTGCCAGTAGTACCACCCGGGGGGGCGGTTCCCAGACCCAGTACTTC
few	TRBV7-9	.	TRBJ2-7	CASSLGYDEQYF	TGTGCCAGCAGCTTAGGGTACGACGAGCAGTACTTC
.	TRBV7-2	.	TRBJ2-5	CASSIGTGLETQYF	TGTGCCAGCAGCATCGGGACTGGGTTAGAGACCCAGTACTTC
.	TRBV5-6	.	TRBJ1-1	CASSLKWPGEAFF	TGTGCCAGCAGCCTAAAGTGGCCAGGCGAAGCTTTCTTT
few	TRBV7-9	TRBD1	TRBJ2-3	CASSPPGTATDTQYF	TGTGCCAGCAGCCCCCCCGGGACAGCCACAGATACGCAGTATTTT
few	TRBV27	TRBD1	TRBJ2-3	CASSSTRTGLADTQYF	TGTGCCAGCAGTTCAACAAGGACAGGTTTGGCAGATACGCAGTATTTT
.	TRBV27	.	TRBJ1-3	CASSLSGRLSGNTIYF	TGTGCCAGCAGTTTATCGGGACGGCTCTCTGGAAACACCATATATTTT
.	TRBV7-3	.	TRBJ2-3	CASSAEGSYTDTQYF	TGTGCCAGCAGCGCCGAGGGTAGCTACACAGATACGCAGTATTTT
.	TRBV4-1	.	TRBJ2-2	CASSPGSGELFF	TGCGCCAGCAGCCCAGGGAGCGGGGAGCTGTTTTTT
.	TRBV7-8	.	TRBJ2-3	CASSPTTITDTQYF	TGTGCCAGCAGCCCAACTACAATCACAGATACGCAGTATTTT
.	TRBV7-2	TRBD1	TRBJ1-2	CASSLGPDGGGARVYGYTF	TGTGCCAGCAGCTTAGGACCGGATGGAGGGGGCGCACGGGTCTATGGCTACACCTTC
.	TRBV5-6	.	TRBJ1-2	CASSLEYVETF	TGTGCCAGCAGCTTGGAGTATGTGGAGACCTTC
few	TRBV11-2	TRBD2	TRBJ2-3	CASSLALRGEGDTQYF	TGTGCCAGCAGCTTAGCTTTACGGGGGGAAGGAGATACGCAGTATTTT
.	TRBV12-3/TRBV12-4	.	TRBJ1-1	CASSFPGVTEAFF	TGTGCCAGCAGTTTTCCAGGGGTCACTGAAGCTTTCTTT
many	TRBV27	.	TRBJ1-2	CASSYGGSEGYTF	TGTGCCAGCAGTTATGGCGGCTCTGAGGGCTACACCTTC
.	TRBV7-9	.	TRBJ1-6	CASVDPGGPLHF	TGTGCCAGCGTCGATCCGGGTGGACCCCTCCACTTT
few	TRBV7-6	.	TRBJ2-7	CASSLAGAAHEQYF	TGTGCCAGCAGCTTAGCGGGGGCCGCGCACGAGCAGTACTTC
.	TRBV4-1	TRBD1	TRBJ2-2	CASSLGQGAGELFF	TGCGCCAGCAGCCTAGGACAGGGGGCCGGGGAGCTGTTTTTT
many	TRBV19	.	TRBJ2-1	CASSISLGTYNEQFF	TGTGCCAGTAGTATAAGCCTTGGCACCTACAATGAGCAGTTCTTC
.	TRBV14	TRBD2	TRBJ2-1	CASSQSSSGYNEQFF	TGTGCCAGCAGCCAAAGTTCTAGCGGCTACAATGAGCAGTTCTTC
few	TRBV29-1	.	TRBJ1-3	CSVAPVSGNTIYF	TGCAGCGTTGCACCCGTCTCTGGAAACACCATATATTTT
.	TRBV28	TRBD2	TRBJ2-3	CASSPGLAGVPDTQYF	TGTGCCAGCAGTCCAGGACTAGCGGGGGTTCCAGATACGCAGTATTTT
many	TRBV7-2	.	TRBJ1-2	CASSSPDSANYGYTF	TGTGCCAGCAGCTCTCCGGACAGCGCTAACTATGGCTACACCTTC
.	TRBV7-9	TRBD1	TRBJ2-7	CASSLTGQEYYEQYF	TGTGCCAGCAGCTTAACGGGACAGGAGTACTACGAGCAGTACTTC
.	TRBV12-3/TRBV12-4	.	TRBJ2-5	CASTPGGLETQYF	TGTGCCAGCACTCCAGGAGGGCTAGAGACCCAGTACTTC
.	TRBV9	.	TRBJ1-6	CASSPVESNSPLHF	TGTGCCAGCAGCCCTGTAGAATCTAATTCACCCCTCCACTTT
few	TRBV7-7	.	TRBJ2-1	CASSLDVLNEQFF	TGTGCTAGCAGCTTGGACGTACTCAATGAGCAGTTCTTC
few	TRBV7-9	.	TRBJ2-7	CASNQGQPYEQYF	TGTGCCAGCAACCAAGGACAGCCTTACGAGCAGTACTTC
many	TRBV6-2/TRBV6-3	TRBD2	TRBJ2-3	CASSFTGGAEDTQYF	TGTGCCAGCAGTTTCACCGGGGGGGCCGAAGATACGCAGTATTTT
few	TRBV7-2	.	TRBJ1-4	CASSLDPGTPGEKLFF	TGTGCCAGCAGCTTGGACCCCGGGACCCCAGGTGAAAAACTGTTTTTT
few	TRBV18	TRBD2	TRBJ2-1	CASSPKQRGGSNEQFF	TGTGCCAGCTCACCAAAACAGCGGGGGGGCTCAAATGAGCAGTTCTTC
few	TRBV6-1	.	TRBJ1-1	CASSERGRDTEAFF	TGTGCCAGCAGTGAACGGGGTAGGGACACTGAAGCTTTCTTT
few	TRBV12-3/TRBV12-4	.	TRBJ2-7	CASSLGGRYEQYF	TGTGCCAGCAGTTTGGGAGGCCGCTACGAGCAGTACTTC
few	TRBV6-5	.	TRBJ2-1	CASSSRGKQLNNEQFF	TGTGCCAGCAGTTCCCGGGGCAAGCAGCTAAACAATGAGCAGTTCTTC
.	TRBV4-1	.	TRBJ1-1	CASSQGEQAEMNTEAFF	TGCGCCAGCAGCCAAGGTGAACAGGCGGAGATGAACACTGAAGCTTTCTTT
.	TRBV11-2	.	TRBJ2-5	CASSFIPEETQYF	TGTGCCAGCAGCTTTATCCCGGAAGAGACCCAGTACTTC
few	TRBV7-9	.	TRBJ2-7	CASSSVGSYEQYF	TGTGCCAGCAGTTCCGTGGGGTCCTACGAGCAGTACTTC
few	TRBV6-5	TRBD2	TRBJ2-7	CASSYGKRGSYEQYF	TGTGCCAGCAGTTACGGCAAGCGGGGGAGCTACGAGCAGTACTTC
.	TRBV7-2	TRBD1	TRBJ2-7	CASRSGGSYEQYF	TGTGCCAGCAGGTCAGGGGGTTCCTACGAGCAGTACTTC
.	TRBV5-4	.	TRBJ1-2	CASSLGPDGYGYTF	TGTGCCAGCAGCTTGGGACCCGATGGCTATGGCTACACCTTC
few	TRBV7-2	TRBD1	TRBJ1-2	CASSVSGTVTNYGYTF	TGTGCCAGCAGCGTTTCCGGGACAGTCACAAACTATGGCTACACCTTC